This entry concerns a single T cell receptor beta chain. The sample comes from a study of blood T cell repertoires in COVID-19. Study summary: The origin of the acute and convalescent COVID-19 samples was the United States, Italy and Spain. From T cells, B-cell-depleted T cells, or PBMCs came the material, which was cDNA or gDNA.

Study processing details: Amplifying reference gene primers gave estimates of nucleated cell counts. Only in-frame clones appear in the TCRdb table, and some are missing; sequencing was by immunoSEQ multiplex PCR. The DNA gave D and trimming, while V, J and clone size come from that table. Altogether around 260,000 clones are present, 86% being singletons, with the ten largest covering 3%. CDR1 and CDR2 from the germline V gene are MNHEY and SVGAGI. V lost 4 bases, J lost 0 bases, and 5 bases stayed unmatched. The CDR3 consists of 16 residues. The chain employs TRBV6-5 and TRBJ1-5; the match to TRBD1 covers 8 bases. The sample consisted of peripheral blood. The source is a woman in her twenties or thirties with active or convalescent COVID-19. The CDR3 region has the DNA TGTGCCAGCAGTTCACTCGACAGGGGTAGCAATCAGCCCCAGCATTTT. It specifies CASSSLDRGSNQPQHF.